The 6 T cell receptor beta chains reported below all come from one sample, sequenced in a study of OX40 agonist ivuxolimab in advanced cancers. The assay was immunoSEQ multiplex PCR, and TCRdb's table has in-frame clones only and misses some. The repertoire holds about 64,000 clones, with 91% as singletons. Specimen: CD4+ or CD8+ T cells sorted from blood, collected in a trial of the OX40 agonist ivuxolimab. Every receptor here comes from an adult with an advanced solid tumor such as melanoma, head and neck, liver or kidney cancer.

The sample holds one count of this clone. V and J are TRBV11-2 and TRBJ1-4; tentative D call: TRBD1 (5 bases). CDR1 is SGHAT, CDR2 FQNNGV, per germline. V was pared by 1 base and J by 7 bases, with 13 bases between. The CDR3 loop spans 15 amino acids. The CDR3 reads CASSLGGTAREKLFF. The CDR3 bases are TGTGCCAGCAGCTTAGGTGGGACTGCTCGTGAAAAACTGTTTTTT.

This sequence joins TRBV19 and TRBJ2-7; TRBD1 aligns across 7 bases. J lost 2 bases, V lost 1 base, and 17 bases had no gene match. Germline V gene lookup returns CDR1 LNHDA and CDR2 SQIVND (reference sequence). This CDR3 has 19 amino acids. CDR3 nucleotide sequence: TGTGCCAGTAGTATAGTAATCTCATACAATACAGGGGTGACCTACGAGCAGTACTTC. Encoded protein: CASSIVISYNTGVTYEQYF. Full variable domain (missing parts from reference TRBV19 and TRBJ2-7): DGGITQSPKYLFRKEGQNVTLSCEQNLNHDAMYWYRQDPGQGLRLIYYSQIVNDFQKGDIAEGYSVSREKKESFPLTVTSAQKNPTAFYLCASSIVISYNTGVTYEQYFGPGTRLTVT.

The rearrangement links TRBV29-1 to TRBJ1-3, with 9 bases aligning to TRBD1. Germline CDR1 reads SQVTM; CDR2 reads ANQGSEA. This CDR3 contains 16 residues. With 2 bases clipped from V and 3 bases from J, the junction kept 8 bases outside the gene matches. The CDR3 region has the DNA TGCAGCGTTGAACAGATACAGGGGGCGGGTGGAAACACCATATATTTT. Protein product: CSVEQIQGAGGNTIYF. The full variable domain, in which reference TRBV29-1 and TRBJ1-3 provide the parts outside the CDR3, is SAVISQKPSRDICQRGTSLTIQCQVDSQVTMMFWYRQQPGQSLTLIATANQGSEATYESGFVIDKFPISRPNLTFSTLTVSNMSPEDSSIYLCSVEQIQGAGGNTIYFGEGSWLTVV.

This chain links TRBV21-1 with TRBJ2-5; the table's TRBD1 call for D was not verified on the DNA. TRBV21-1 is assigned pseudogene status. CDR3 length: 16 residues. The CDR3 is CASSIVNRGRQETQYF. The CDR3 DNA sequence: TGTGCCAGCAGCATCGTCAACAGGGGGCGGCAAGAGACCCAGTACTTC.

V and J are TRBV4-1 and TRBJ2-7; D is perhaps TRBD2 (5 bases). Per the germline V gene, CDR1 is MGHRA and CDR2 is YSYEKL. The CDR3 loop spans 12 amino acids. V was shortened by 0 bases and J by 9 bases, with 9 bases between the two germline ends. The CDR3 here is CASSQDRGWQYF. The CDR3 DNA reads TGCGCCAGCAGCCAAGATCGAGGGTGGCAGTACTTC.

This sequence joins TRBV6-4 and TRBJ2-1, with no clear D. There are 13 residues in the CDR3. Germline V gene data show CDR1 as MRHNA and CDR2 as SNTAGT. V shed 6 bases and J shed 5 bases, with 11 bases lying between them. CDR3 region: CASSVDQNNEQFF. In nucleotides, the CDR3 is TGTGCCAGCAGCGTCGACCAAAACAATGAGCAGTTCTTC.